The clone carrying this T cell receptor (beta chain) was counted a few times. Sequencing was performed with immunoSEQ multiplex PCR; in TCRdb, only in-frame clones are kept and a portion is missing. The sample lists about 230,000 clones, roughly 88% occurring once. The source of the sample is a study of blood T cell repertoires in COVID-19. At the level of the study: T cells, B-cell-depleted T cells, or PBMCs supplied cDNA or gDNA.

The CDR3 has 15 amino acids. CDR1 is MNHNS and CDR2 is SASEGT in the germline V gene. V was cut by 0 bases and J by 8 bases, with 16 bases left in between. The chain carries TRBV6-1 and TRBJ1-2; possible D gene TRBD1, 5 bases. The sequence was collected from a man aged 40-49 years with acute or convalescent COVID-19. The sequencing sample was made of peripheral blood. The CDR3 bases are TGTGCCAGCAGTGAAGCCTCTTGGGGGGAAGGAGGCTACACCTTC. This codes for CASSEASWGEGGYTF.